Sequencing of this T cell receptor (beta chain) was carried out in a study of blood T cell repertoires in COVID-19. Germline assignment: CDR1 SGHRS and CDR2 YFSETQ. After removal of 5 bases from V and 6 bases from J, the junction contained 11 bases not matched to a gene. CDR3 length equals 14 residues. Participants were aged roughly 18 to 89 years from 24 US areas. In the authors' workflow: For nucleated cells, counts were estimated from reference gene primer amplification. The repertoire was sequenced with immunoSEQ multiplex PCR; TCRdb's copy has only in-frame clones and lacks some. V, J and clone size reflect that table, while D and trimming were determined from the DNA. The table lists 200,000 to 300,000 clones, more than 75% of them singletons.

The chain has TRBV5-1 and TRBJ2-7; TRBD2 matches 7 bases. The sample comprised PBMCs or T cells enriched from blood (not recorded which). The sequence derives from a woman aged 40 to 50 with acute COVID-19. In nucleotides, the CDR3 is TGCGCCAGCAGGCTAGCGGAAAATTTCGTCGAGCAGTACTTC. It yields the protein CASRLAENFVEQYF.